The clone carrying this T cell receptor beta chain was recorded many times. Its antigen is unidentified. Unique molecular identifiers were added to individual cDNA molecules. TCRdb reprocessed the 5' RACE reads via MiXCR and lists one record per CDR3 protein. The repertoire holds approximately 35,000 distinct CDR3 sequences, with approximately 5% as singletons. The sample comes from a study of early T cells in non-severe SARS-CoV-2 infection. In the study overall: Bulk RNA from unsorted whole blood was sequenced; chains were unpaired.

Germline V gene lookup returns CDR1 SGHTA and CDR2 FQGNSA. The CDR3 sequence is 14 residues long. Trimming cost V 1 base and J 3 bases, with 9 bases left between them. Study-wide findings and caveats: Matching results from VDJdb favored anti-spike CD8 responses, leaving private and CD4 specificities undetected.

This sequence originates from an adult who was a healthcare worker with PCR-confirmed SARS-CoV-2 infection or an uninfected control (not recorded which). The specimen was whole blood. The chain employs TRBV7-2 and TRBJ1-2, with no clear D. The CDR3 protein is CASSLDRGHYGYTF. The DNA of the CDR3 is TGTGCCAGCAGCTTAGATCGCGGGCACTATGGCTACACCTTC.